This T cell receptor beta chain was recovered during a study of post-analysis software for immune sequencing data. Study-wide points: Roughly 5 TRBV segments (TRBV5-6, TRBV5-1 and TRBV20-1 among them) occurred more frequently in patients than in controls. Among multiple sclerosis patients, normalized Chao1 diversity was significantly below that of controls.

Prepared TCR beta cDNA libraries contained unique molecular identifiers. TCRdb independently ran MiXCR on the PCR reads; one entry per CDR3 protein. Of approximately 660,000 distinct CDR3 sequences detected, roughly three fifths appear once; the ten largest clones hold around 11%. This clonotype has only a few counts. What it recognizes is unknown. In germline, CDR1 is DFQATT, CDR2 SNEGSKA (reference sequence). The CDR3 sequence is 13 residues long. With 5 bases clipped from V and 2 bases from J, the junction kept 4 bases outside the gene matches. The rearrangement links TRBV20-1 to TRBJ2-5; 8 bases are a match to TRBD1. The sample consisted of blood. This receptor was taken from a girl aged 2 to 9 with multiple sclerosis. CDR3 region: CSAPTGGQETQYF. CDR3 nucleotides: TGCAGTGCTCCCACAGGGGGTCAAGAGACCCAGTACTTC.